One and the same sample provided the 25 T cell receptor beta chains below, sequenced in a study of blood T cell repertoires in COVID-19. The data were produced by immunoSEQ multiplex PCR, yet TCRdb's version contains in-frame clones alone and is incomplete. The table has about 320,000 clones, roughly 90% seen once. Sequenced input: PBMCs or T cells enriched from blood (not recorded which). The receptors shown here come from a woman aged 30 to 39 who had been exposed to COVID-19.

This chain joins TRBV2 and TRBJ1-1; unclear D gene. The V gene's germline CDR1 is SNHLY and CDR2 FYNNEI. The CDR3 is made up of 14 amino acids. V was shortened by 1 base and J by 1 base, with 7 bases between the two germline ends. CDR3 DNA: TGTGCCAGCAGTGAAGTTACAGCGAACACTGAAGCTTTCTTT. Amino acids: CASSEVTANTEAFF.

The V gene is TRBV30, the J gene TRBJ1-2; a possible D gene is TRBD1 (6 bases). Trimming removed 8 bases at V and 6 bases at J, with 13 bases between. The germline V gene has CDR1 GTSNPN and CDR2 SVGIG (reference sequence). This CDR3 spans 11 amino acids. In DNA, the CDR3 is TGTGCCACCGGACAGTCCGATGGCTACACCTTC. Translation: CATGQSDGYTF.

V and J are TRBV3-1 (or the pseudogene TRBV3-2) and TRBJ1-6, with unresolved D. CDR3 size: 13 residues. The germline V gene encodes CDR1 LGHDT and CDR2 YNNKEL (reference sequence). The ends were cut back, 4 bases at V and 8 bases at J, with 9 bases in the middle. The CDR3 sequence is CASSRDTYSPLHF. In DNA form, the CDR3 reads TGTGCCAGCAGCCGTGACACCTATTCACCCCTCCACTTT.

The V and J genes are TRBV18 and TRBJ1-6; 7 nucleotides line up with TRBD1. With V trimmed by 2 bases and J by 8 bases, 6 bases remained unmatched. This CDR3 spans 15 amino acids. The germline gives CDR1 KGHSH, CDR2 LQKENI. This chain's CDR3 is CASSPYTGEDSPLHF. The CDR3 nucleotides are TGTGCCAGCTCACCATATACAGGGGAGGATTCACCCCTCCACTTT.

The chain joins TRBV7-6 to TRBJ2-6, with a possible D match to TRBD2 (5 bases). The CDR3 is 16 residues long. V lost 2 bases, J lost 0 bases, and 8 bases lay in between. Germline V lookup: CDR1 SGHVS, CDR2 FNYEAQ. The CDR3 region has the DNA TGTGCCAGCAGCTTACAGACTAACTCTGGGGCCAACGTCCTGACTTTC. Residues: CASSLQTNSGANVLTF.

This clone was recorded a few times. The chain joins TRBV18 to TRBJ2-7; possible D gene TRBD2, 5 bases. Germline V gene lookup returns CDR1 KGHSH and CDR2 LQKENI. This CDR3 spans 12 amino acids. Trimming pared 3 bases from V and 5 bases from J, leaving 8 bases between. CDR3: CASSPRRHEQYF. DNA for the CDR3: TGTGCCAGCTCACCGAGGAGGCACGAGCAGTACTTC.

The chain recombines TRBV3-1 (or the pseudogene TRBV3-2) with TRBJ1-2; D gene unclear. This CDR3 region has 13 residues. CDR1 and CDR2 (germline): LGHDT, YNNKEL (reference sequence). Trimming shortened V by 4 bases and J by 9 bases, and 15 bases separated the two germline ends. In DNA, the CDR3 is TGTGCCAGCAGCCTCGCAGAACGAGGGAGCTACACCTTC. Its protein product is CASSLAERGSYTF.

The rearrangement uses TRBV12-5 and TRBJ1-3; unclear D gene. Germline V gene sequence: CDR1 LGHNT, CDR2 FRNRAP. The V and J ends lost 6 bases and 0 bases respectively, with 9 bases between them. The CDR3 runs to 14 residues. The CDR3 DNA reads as TGTGCTAGTGGATCCGGTAGCTCTGGAAACACCATATATTTT. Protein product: CASGSGSSGNTIYF.

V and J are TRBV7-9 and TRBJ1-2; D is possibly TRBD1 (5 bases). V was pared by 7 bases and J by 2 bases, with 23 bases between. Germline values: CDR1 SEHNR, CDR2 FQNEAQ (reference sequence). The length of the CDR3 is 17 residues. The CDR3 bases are TGTGCCAGCACCCATTACCCGACGACAGAAAGAAACTATGGCTACACCTTC. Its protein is CASTHYPTTERNYGYTF.

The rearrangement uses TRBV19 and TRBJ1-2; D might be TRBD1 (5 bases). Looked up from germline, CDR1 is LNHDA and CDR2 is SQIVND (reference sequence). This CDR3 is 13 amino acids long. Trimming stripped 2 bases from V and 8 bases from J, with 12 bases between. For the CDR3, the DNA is TGTGCCAGTAGTATACAGGGACTAGGAGGCTACACCTTC. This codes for CASSIQGLGGYTF.

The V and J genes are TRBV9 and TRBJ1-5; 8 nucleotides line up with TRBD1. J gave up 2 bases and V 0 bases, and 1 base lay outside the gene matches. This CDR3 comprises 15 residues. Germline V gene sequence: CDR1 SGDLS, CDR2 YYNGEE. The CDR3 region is CASSVEGQGNQPQHF. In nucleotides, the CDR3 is TGTGCCAGCAGCGTAGAGGGACAGGGCAATCAGCCCCAGCATTTT.

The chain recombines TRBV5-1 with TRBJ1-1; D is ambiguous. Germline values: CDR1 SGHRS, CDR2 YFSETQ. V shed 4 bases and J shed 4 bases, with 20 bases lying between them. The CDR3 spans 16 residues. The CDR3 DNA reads TGCGCCAGCAGCGTGGCCCTAAATCGGGGTGGCACTGAAGCTTTCTTT. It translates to CASSVALNRGGTEAFF. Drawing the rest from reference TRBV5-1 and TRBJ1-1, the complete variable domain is KAGVTQTPRYLIKTRGQQVTLSCSPISGHRSVSWYQQTPGQGLQFLFEYFSETQRNKGNFPGRFSGRQFSNSRSEMNVSTLELGDSALYLCASSVALNRGGTEAFFGQGTRLTVV.

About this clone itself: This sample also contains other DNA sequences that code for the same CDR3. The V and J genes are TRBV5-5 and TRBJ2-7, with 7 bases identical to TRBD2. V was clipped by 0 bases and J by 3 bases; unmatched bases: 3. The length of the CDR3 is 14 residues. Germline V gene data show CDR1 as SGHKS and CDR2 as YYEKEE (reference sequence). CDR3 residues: CASSLDRDYYEQYF. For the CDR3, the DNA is TGTGCCAGCAGCTTGGATCGGGACTACTACGAGCAGTACTTC.

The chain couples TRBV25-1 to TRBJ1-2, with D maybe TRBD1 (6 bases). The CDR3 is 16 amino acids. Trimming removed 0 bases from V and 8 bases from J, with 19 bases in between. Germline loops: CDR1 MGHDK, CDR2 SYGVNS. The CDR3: CASSEYQGTLTWGYTF. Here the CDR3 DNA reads TGTGCCAGCAGTGAATATCAGGGGACACTAACCTGGGGCTACACCTTC.

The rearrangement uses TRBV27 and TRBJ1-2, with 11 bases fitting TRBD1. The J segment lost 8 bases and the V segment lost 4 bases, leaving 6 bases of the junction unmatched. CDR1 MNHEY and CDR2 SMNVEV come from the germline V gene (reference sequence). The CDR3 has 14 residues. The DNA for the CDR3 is TGTGCCAGCAGTTCCCGGACAGGGGGCTTCGGCTACACCTTC. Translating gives CASSSRTGGFGYTF.

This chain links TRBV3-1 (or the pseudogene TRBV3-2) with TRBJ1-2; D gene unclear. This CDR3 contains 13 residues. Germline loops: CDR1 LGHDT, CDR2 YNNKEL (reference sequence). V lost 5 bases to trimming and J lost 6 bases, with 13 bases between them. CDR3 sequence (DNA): TGTGCCAGCAGCTTCGTCCGGAGCGATGGCTACACCTTC. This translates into CASSFVRSDGYTF.

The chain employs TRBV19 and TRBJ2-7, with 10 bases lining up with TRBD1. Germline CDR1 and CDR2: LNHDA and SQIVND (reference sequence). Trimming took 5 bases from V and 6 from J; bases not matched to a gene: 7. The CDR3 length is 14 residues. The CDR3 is CASSLRQGAGEQYF. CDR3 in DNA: TGTGCCAGTAGTCTTAGACAGGGGGCAGGCGAGCAGTACTTC.

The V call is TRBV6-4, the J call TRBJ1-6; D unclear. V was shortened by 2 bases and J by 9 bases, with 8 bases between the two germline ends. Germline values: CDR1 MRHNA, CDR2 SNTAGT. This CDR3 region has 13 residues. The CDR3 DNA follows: TGTGCCAGCAGTGACGGCGGGTTTTCACCCCTCCACTTT. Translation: CASSDGGFSPLHF.

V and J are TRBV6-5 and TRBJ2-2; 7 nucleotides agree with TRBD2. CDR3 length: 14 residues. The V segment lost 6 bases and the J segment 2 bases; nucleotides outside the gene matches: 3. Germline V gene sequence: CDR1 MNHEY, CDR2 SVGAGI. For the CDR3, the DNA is TGTGCCAGCAGGGGGGGACTAAACACCGGGGAGCTGTTTTTT. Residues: CASRGGLNTGELFF.

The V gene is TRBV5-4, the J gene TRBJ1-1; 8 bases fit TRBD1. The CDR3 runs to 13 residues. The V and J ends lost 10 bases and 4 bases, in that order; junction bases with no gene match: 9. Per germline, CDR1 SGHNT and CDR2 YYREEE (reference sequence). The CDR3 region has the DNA TGTGCCGCACGACAGGGGTGGAGCACTGAAGCTTTCTTT. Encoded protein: CAARQGWSTEAFF.

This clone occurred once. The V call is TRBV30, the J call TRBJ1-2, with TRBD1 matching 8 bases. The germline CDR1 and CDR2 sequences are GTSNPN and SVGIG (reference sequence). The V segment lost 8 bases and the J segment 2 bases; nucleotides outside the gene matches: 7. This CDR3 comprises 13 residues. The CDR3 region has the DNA TGTGCCCACGACCGGGACAGGAACTATGGCTACACCTTC. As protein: CAHDRDRNYGYTF.

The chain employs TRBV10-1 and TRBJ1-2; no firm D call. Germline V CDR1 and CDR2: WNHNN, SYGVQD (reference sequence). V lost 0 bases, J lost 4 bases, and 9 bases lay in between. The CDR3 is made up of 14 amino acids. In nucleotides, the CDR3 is TGCGCCAGCAGTGAGTCCCCAGGAATCTATGGCTACACCTTC. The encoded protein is CASSESPGIYGYTF.

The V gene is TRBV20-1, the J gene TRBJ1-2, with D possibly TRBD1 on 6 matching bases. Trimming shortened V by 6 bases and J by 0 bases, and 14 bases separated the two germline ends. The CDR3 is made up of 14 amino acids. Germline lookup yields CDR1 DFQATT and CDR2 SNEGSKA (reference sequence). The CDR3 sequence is CSASRGNSNYGYTF. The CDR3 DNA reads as TGCAGTGCCAGTAGGGGGAATTCTAACTATGGCTACACCTTC.

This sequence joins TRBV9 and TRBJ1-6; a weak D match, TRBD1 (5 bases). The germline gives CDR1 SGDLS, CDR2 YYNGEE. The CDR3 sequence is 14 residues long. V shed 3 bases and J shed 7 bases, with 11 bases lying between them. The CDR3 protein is CASSGPTVNSPLHF. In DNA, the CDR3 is TGTGCCAGCAGCGGACCGACAGTAAATTCACCCCTCCACTTT.

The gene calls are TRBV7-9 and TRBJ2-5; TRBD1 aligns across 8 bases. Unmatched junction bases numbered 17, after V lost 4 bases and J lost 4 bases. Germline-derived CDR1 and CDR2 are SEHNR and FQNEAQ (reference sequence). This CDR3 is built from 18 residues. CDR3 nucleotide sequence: TGTGCCAGCAGCTCTGTCAACCCCAGGGGGCGCATAGGAGAGACCCAGTACTTC. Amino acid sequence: CASSSVNPRGRIGETQYF.